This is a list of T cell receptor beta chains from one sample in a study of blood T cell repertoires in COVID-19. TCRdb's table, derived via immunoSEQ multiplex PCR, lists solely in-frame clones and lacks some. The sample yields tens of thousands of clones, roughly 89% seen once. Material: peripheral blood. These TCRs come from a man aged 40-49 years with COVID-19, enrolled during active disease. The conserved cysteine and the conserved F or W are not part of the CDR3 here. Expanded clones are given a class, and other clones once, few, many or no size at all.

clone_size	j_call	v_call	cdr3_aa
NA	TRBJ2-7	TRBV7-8	ASSLGVVGVDEQY
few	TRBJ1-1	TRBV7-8	ASSLGAFNTEAF
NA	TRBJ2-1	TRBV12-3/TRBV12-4	ASSHRVSEQF
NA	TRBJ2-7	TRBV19	ASSIGQGKSYEQY
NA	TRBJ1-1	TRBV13	ASSAPSWDRGNLNTEAF
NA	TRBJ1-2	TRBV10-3	AISESGGSLYGYT
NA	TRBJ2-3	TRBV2	ASRRIQGGTDTQY
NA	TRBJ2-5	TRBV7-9	ASSFNDRVHLETQY
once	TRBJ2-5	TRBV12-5	ASGNGDSGETQY
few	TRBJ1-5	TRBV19	ASSIGGSNQPQH
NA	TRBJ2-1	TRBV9	ASSVGGSGTYNEQF
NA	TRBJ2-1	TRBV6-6	ASSLGGEYNEQF
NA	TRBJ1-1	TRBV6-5	ASRGGQVNTEAF
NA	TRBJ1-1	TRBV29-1	SVLDRYTEAF
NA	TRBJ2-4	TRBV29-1	SVVEGSTKNIQY
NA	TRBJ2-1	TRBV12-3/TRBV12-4	ASSLTEYNEQF
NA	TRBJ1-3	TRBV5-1	ASSLGGGTYSGNTIY
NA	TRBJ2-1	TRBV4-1	ASSTTGLAGYF
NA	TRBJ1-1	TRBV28	ASSLLGATAF
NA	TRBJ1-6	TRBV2	ASSPPMSSYNSPLH
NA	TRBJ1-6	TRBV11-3	ASSKERQYNSPLH
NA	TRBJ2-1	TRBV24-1	ATSDPRGGRYNEQF
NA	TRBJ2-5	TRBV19	ASSGEFGETQY